These 21 T cell receptor beta chains share one sample of origin, sequenced in a study of cytomegalovirus exposure and HLA in healthy donors. With 60 Vbeta and 13 Jbeta primers, the PCR was carried out. Generated by immunoSEQ multiplex PCR, the TCRdb table keeps only in-frame clones and is missing some. The sample holds some 150,000 clones, just under 65% seen once. The sample comprised PBMCs. These receptors all come from an older woman in good health and CMV-seropositive.

V and J are TRBV6-5 and TRBJ2-7; TRBD1 matches at 9 bases. The CDR3 sequence is 16 residues long. Per the germline V gene, CDR1 is MNHEY and CDR2 is SVGAGI. Germline trimming cut 0 bases from V and 4 bases from J; bases unmatched to any gene: 7. The CDR3 DNA reads TGTGCCAGCAGTTACTCAGGGACAGGGAATATGTACGAGCAGTACTTC. Its protein product is CASSYSGTGNMYEQYF.

J is TRBJ1-1 and V is TRBV7-9; no clear D gene. The CDR3 is 13 amino acids. Looked up from germline, CDR1 is SEHNR and CDR2 is FQNEAQ (reference sequence). V lost 4 bases and J 1 base, leaving 7 bases between the germline ends. The DNA for the CDR3 is TGTGCCAGCAGCTCCCAACAGAACACTGAAGCTTTCTTT. Translation: CASSSQQNTEAFF.

The V call is TRBV28, the J call TRBJ2-5, with 7 nucleotides matching TRBD1. Gene TRBJ2-7 matches the end of the DNA better, so the J call may be wrong. The CDR3 has 13 amino acids. The germline V gene has CDR1 MDHEN and CDR2 SYDVKM. CDR3 bases: TGTGCCAGCAGTTCGGGACAGATCTACGAGCAGTACTTC. Its protein product is CASSSGQIYEQYF.

The J gene is TRBJ2-5, the V gene TRBV15; tentatively, D is TRBD2 (5 bases). CDR3 length: 14 amino acids. Germline loops: CDR1 LNHNV, CDR2 YYDKDF (reference sequence). Trimming took 3 bases from V and 4 from J, leaving 12 bases between them. Here the CDR3 reads CATSSRRGGETQYF. CDR3 DNA: TGTGCCACCAGCAGTCGGAGAGGAGGAGAGACCCAGTACTTC.

The rearrangement links TRBV7-8 to TRBJ2-2, with D unclear. The CDR3 totals 14 residues. Looked up from germline, CDR1 is SGHVS and CDR2 is FQNEAQ. V was shortened by 2 bases and J by 4 bases, with 8 bases between the two germline ends. This CDR3 is CASSLWASTGELFF. CDR3 sequence (DNA): TGTGCCAGCAGCTTATGGGCCAGCACCGGGGAGCTGTTTTTT.

In DNA form, the CDR3 reads TGTGCCAGCCAGTTCACAGTTAACACTGAAGCTTTCTTT. It specifies CASQFTVNTEAFF. The chain joins TRBV2 to TRBJ1-1; D gene uncertain. Per the germline V gene, CDR1 is SNHLY and CDR2 is FYNNEI. The CDR3 totals 13 residues. Trimming pared 8 bases from V and 2 bases from J, leaving 12 bases between.

This rearrangement joins TRBV5-1 to TRBJ2-5, with 11 bases matching TRBD2. The trim removed 0 bases at V and 2 bases at J, leaving 6 bases unmatched. Germline V CDR1 and CDR2: SGHRS, YFSETQ. The CDR3 contains 17 residues. CDR3 region: CASSLGLAGGIQETQYF. Written as DNA, the CDR3 is TGCGCCAGCAGCTTGGGGCTAGCGGGGGGAATACAAGAGACCCAGTACTTC. Looking up the rest from reference TRBV5-1 and TRBJ2-5 gives the full variable domain: KAGVTQTPRYLIKTRGQQVTLSCSPISGHRSVSWYQQTPGQGLQFLFEYFSETQRNKGNFPGRFSGRQFSNSRSEMNVSTLELGDSALYLCASSLGLAGGIQETQYFGPGTRLLVL.

The chain couples TRBV6-5 to TRBJ1-2, with D hard to call. The CDR3 has 13 amino acids. The V gene's germline CDR1 is MNHEY and CDR2 SVGAGI. V dropped 6 bases and J dropped 0 bases, with 8 bases sitting between them. The chain's CDR3 is CASSPGTNYGYTF. DNA for the CDR3: TGTGCCAGCAGCCCCGGGACTAACTATGGCTACACCTTC.

About this clone: The junction and the germline gene differ at one end; a read error may be behind it. The chain recombines TRBV4-1 with TRBJ1-5, with unresolved D. This CDR3 spans 14 amino acids. Per the germline V gene, CDR1 is MGHRA and CDR2 is YSYEKL. In DNA, the CDR3 is TGCGCCAGCGGCCAAGATTCCAGGAATCAGCCCCAGCATTTT. The encoded protein is CASGQDSRNQPQHF.

This clone was seen just once. This rearrangement joins TRBV28 to TRBJ2-1; 9 bases align to TRBD1. The CDR3 is 13 amino acids. Germline CDR1 reads MDHEN; CDR2 reads SYDVKM. Trimming at V came to 6 bases and at J to 5 bases, leaving 2 bases not matched to a gene. CDR3: CASRGTGNNEQFF. CDR3 nucleotide sequence: TGTGCCAGCAGGGGGACAGGGAACAATGAGCAGTTCTTC. Looking up the rest from reference TRBV28 and TRBJ2-1 gives the full variable domain: DVKVTQSSRYLVKRTGEKVFLECVQDMDHENMFWYRQDPGLGLRLIYFSYDVKMKEKGDIPEGYSVSREKKERFSLILESASTNQTSMYLCASRGTGNNEQFFGPGTRLTVL.

This clone was counted between two and nine times. The chain combines TRBV11-2 with TRBJ2-2; TRBD2 might be the D (5 bases). The CDR3 contains 16 residues. Germline-derived CDR1 and CDR2 are SGHAT and FQNNGV. V dropped 0 bases and J dropped 0 bases, with 8 bases sitting between them. Here the CDR3 DNA reads TGTGCCAGCAGCTTAGAGCTCGGGGCGAACACCGGGGAGCTGTTTTTT. Translating gives CASSLELGANTGELFF.

This clone was observed a few times. The V call is TRBV11-2, the J call TRBJ2-2, with TRBD1 matching over 8 bases. Germline loops: CDR1 SGHAT, CDR2 FQNNGV. V trimming: 1 base; J trimming: 3 bases; junction bases outside the gene matches: 7. This CDR3 spans 17 amino acids. In DNA form, the CDR3 reads TGTGCCAGCAGCTTAGGGCTGGCAGGGGGCGACACCGGGGAGCTGTTTTTT. Encoded protein: CASSLGLAGGDTGELFF. Using reference TRBV11-2 and TRBJ2-2 for the parts outside the CDR3, the full variable domain is EAGVAQSPRYKIIEKRQSVAFWCNPISGHATLYWYQQILGQGPKLLIQFQNNGVVDDSQLPKDRFSAERLKGVDSTLKIQPAKLEDSAVYLCASSLGLAGGDTGELFFGEGSRLTVL.

This clone was seen a few times. The chain links TRBV6-6 to TRBJ1-4, with D unclear. The V gene lost 4 bases and the J gene lost 2 bases, with 8 bases spanning the gap. The V gene's germline CDR1 is MNHNY and CDR2 SVGAGI (reference sequence). The CDR3 runs to 14 residues. In DNA, the CDR3 is TGTGCCAGCAGTTCTCCGGGGACTAATGAAAAACTGTTTTTT. It translates to CASSSPGTNEKLFF.

This chain joins TRBV30 and TRBJ2-7, with D tentatively TRBD2 (6 bases). Trimming shortened V by 3 bases and J by 3 bases, and 15 bases separated the two germline ends. This CDR3 is built from 14 residues. CDR1 and CDR2 from the germline V gene are GTSNPN and SVGIG (reference sequence). This CDR3 reads CAWRWGDFHYEQYF. The CDR3 nucleotides are TGTGCCTGGAGATGGGGGGACTTTCACTACGAGCAGTACTTC.

The CDR3 DNA is TGTGCCAGCAGAACAGGGGTCGCTGCGAACACCGGGGAGCTGTTTTTT. This sequence encodes CASRTGVAANTGELFF. This chain links TRBV28 with TRBJ2-2; 7 bases line up with TRBD1. The CDR3 is made up of 16 amino acids. V dropped 6 bases and J dropped 0; count of bases not matched to a gene: 7. Germline values: CDR1 MDHEN, CDR2 SYDVKM.

On this clone: Additional DNA sequences in this sample encode the identical CDR3. This CDR3 reads CASSLSSYEQYF. For the CDR3, the DNA is TGTGCCAGCAGTCTGAGTTCCTACGAGCAGTACTTC. This chain links TRBV28 with TRBJ2-7; no reliable D call. There are 12 residues in the CDR3. Germline V gene lookup returns CDR1 MDHEN and CDR2 SYDVKM. Trimming took 5 bases from V and 1 from J, leaving 6 bases between them.

This chain links TRBV6-5 with TRBJ1-6, with TRBD1 matching 9 bases. From germline, CDR1 is MNHEY and CDR2 SVGAGI. The CDR3 has 14 residues. Trimming removed 6 bases from V and 9 bases from J; junction bases left unmatched: 6. The CDR3 here is CASSPRTGVSPLHF. CDR3 in DNA: TGTGCCAGCAGCCCCCGGACAGGGGTTTCACCCCTCCACTTT.

This clone was counted a few times. The rearrangement uses TRBV12-5 and TRBJ2-1; no reliable D call. This CDR3 has 13 residues. Looked up from germline, CDR1 is LGHNT and CDR2 is FRNRAP. V lost 5 bases, J lost 7 bases, and 12 bases lay in between. CDR3 DNA: TGTGCTAGTGGTCGCCACTTAGAAAATGAGCAGTTCTTC. Translated: CASGRHLENEQFF.

This clone was observed a handful of times. The J gene is TRBJ2-3, the V gene TRBV4-2, with D perhaps TRBD2 (5 bases). This CDR3 spans 15 amino acids. CDR1 LGHNA and CDR2 YNFKEQ come from the germline V gene. Trimming left V 8 bases short and J 0 bases short, with 15 bases between. The CDR3 DNA reads TGTGCCAGCTCAGAGAGCGGACCCAGCACAGATACGCAGTATTTT. Translating it yields CASSESGPSTDTQYF.

This clone has just a few counts. The sample holds other DNA sequences that translate to the same CDR3. V usage is TRBV10-3 and J usage is TRBJ1-4; 8 nucleotides match TRBD1. This CDR3 spans 14 amino acids. Losses at the gene ends were 10 bases for V and 7 bases for J; bases not matched to a gene: 11. Germline CDR1 ENHRY, CDR2 SYGVKD. The CDR3 region has the DNA TGTGCCACCCAAGGACAGGGTGTCGGTGAAAAACTGTTTTTT. Encoded protein: CATQGQGVGEKLFF.

In its sample, this clone was seen a few times. The chain has TRBV25-1 and TRBJ2-7; a weak D match, TRBD1 (8 bases). The CDR3 loop spans 10 amino acids. Germline-derived CDR1 and CDR2 are MGHDK and SYGVNS. The CDR3 DNA follows: TGTGCTACAGGGGGGGTCGAGCAGTACTTC. Its translation is CATGGVEQYF.